This T cell receptor beta chain was recorded in a study of beta chain features in type 1 diabetes. Background on the study: Across all samples, about 100 million sorted cells were examined. Study-wide points: Across all four CD4+ subsets, people with type 1 diabetes showed modestly shorter TCRB CDR3s. Naive, central memory and regulatory TCRB repertoires appeared more similar among patients than healthy donors. Insertions were fewer and deletions more numerous at VDJ junctions in type 1 diabetes patients.

Trimming took off 2 bases at V and 5 bases at J, with 10 bases between the two ends. Germline assignment: CDR1 SGHTA and CDR2 FQGNSA. This CDR3 has 15 residues. Of the isolated RNA, all was reverse transcribed, and so the sequenced material was expressed TCRB transcripts. The protocol was immunoSEQ multiplex PCR, while the TCRdb copy is restricted to in-frame clones and leaves out a portion. This table holds 300,000 to 350,000 clones, roughly 9% found once. As to this clone: Its antigen remains unknown.

The specimen sequenced was central memory CD4+ T cells from blood. This TCR was sampled from a man aged 25 to 40 with type 1 diabetes. The chain has TRBV7-2 and TRBJ1-6; D unclear. The CDR3 nucleotides are TGTGCCAGCAGCTTATTGAAGGGAAATAATTCACCCCTCCACTTT. It yields the protein CASSLLKGNNSPLHF.